Described below is a single T cell receptor beta chain sequence and its context. Its matching antigen is unknown. The entirety of the isolated RNA underwent reverse transcription, so expressed TCRB transcripts were sequenced. Assay used: immunoSEQ multiplex PCR; TCRdb lists only in-frame clones, some missing. The table shows fewer than 900,000 clones, with about 17% occurring only once. This sample is part of a study of beta chain features in type 1 diabetes. Study outcomes and limitations: Relative to healthy donors, patients appeared to have naive, central memory and Treg TCRB repertoires that were more similar. All four CD4+ subsets of Type 1 diabetes patients contained TCRB CDR3s that were moderately but significantly shorter.

A sort by CD45RO/CCR7/CD25/CD127/CD95/CD27 yielded CD4+ naive, central memory, regulatory and stem cell-like memory cells. Trimming left V 5 bases short and J 3 bases short, with 19 bases between. Germline CDR1 and CDR2: SGHRS and YFSETQ. The CDR3 has 16 residues. The TCR comes from a woman younger than 30 in good health. V gene TRBV5-1 combines with J gene TRBJ2-3; D is tentatively TRBD1 or TRBD2 (5 bases each). The sample was naive CD4+ T cells from blood. CDR3 region: CASRPEPGRLTDTQYF. The CDR3 nucleotides are TGCGCCAGCAGGCCCGAACCGGGACGGCTTACAGATACGCAGTATTTT.